The rows below give T cell receptor beta chains drawn from one sample of a study of shared clonotypes between healthy human individuals. Clones were sequenced by immunoSEQ multiplex PCR, and TCRdb holds only the in-frame ones, with some missing. Of over a million clones in the sample, 75% were seen once. Sequencing input: memory CD4+ T cells sorted from blood. The receptor set was obtained from a man younger than 30 in good health. CDR3s include the opening cysteine and the closing phenylalanine or tryptophan. D genes are given only for firm matches. Only some rows state a clone size, as once, few, many or a class for expanded clones.

d_gene: .; v_gene: TRBV2; len: 15; j_gene: TRBJ2-2; abundance: .; CDR3nt: TGTGCCAGCAGGGGCGGTCCCGAGAACACCGGGGAGCTGTTTTTT; CDR3aa: CASRGGPENTGELFF
d_gene: .; v_gene: TRBV28; len: 13; j_gene: TRBJ1-1; abundance: .; CDR3nt: TGTGCCAGCAGTTATGGGGGTCACCCGCAGTCTTTCTTT; CDR3aa: CASSYGGHPQSFF
d_gene: .; v_gene: TRBV12-1; len: 14; j_gene: TRBJ2-1; abundance: few; CDR3nt: TGTGCCAGCAGGGGTCCGGAGGGTGGTAATGAGCAGTTCTTC; CDR3aa: CASRGPEGGNEQFF
d_gene: .; v_gene: TRBV18; len: 14; j_gene: TRBJ1-3; abundance: .; CDR3nt: TGTGCCAGCTCACCTTTGACGGAAGGAAACACCATATATTTT; CDR3aa: CASSPLTEGNTIYF
d_gene: TRBD1; v_gene: TRBV11-3; len: 16; j_gene: TRBJ2-5; abundance: .; CDR3nt: TGTGCCAGCAGCTCCGGGGAAAAGGGGGCCAAGGAGACCCAGTACTTC; CDR3aa: CASSSGEKGAKETQYF
d_gene: .; v_gene: TRBV10-2; len: 14; j_gene: TRBJ2-3; abundance: .; CDR3nt: TGCGCCAGCAGTGTAATCATAAGCACAGATACGCAGTATTTT; CDR3aa: CASSVIISTDTQYF
d_gene: .; v_gene: TRBV10-2; len: 13; j_gene: TRBJ2-3; abundance: .; CDR3nt: TGCGCCAGCAGTGGAACAGGCACAGATACGCAGTATTTT; CDR3aa: CASSGTGTDTQYF
d_gene: TRBD2; v_gene: TRBV5-1; len: 18; j_gene: TRBJ2-7; abundance: once; CDR3nt: TGCGCCAGCAGCCCCGGACTAGCGGGAGTTCTTACAACCTACGAGCAGTACTTC; CDR3aa: CASSPGLAGVLTTYEQYF
d_gene: .; v_gene: TRBV6-6; len: 11; j_gene: TRBJ2-5; abundance: .; CDR3nt: TGTGCCAGCAAAAACGAAGAGACCCAGTACTTC; CDR3aa: CASKNEETQYF
d_gene: .; v_gene: TRBV30; len: 13; j_gene: TRBJ1-3; abundance: .; CDR3nt: TGTGCCTGGAGCCTCGGGGCTGGAAACACCATATATTTT; CDR3aa: CAWSLGAGNTIYF
d_gene: TRBD2; v_gene: TRBV6-1; len: 17; j_gene: TRBJ2-3; abundance: .; CDR3nt: TGTGCCAGCAGTGCCTCGGGACTAGCCTTTCGCGCAGATACGCAGTATTTT; CDR3aa: CASSASGLAFRADTQYF
d_gene: .; v_gene: TRBV6-1; len: 14; j_gene: TRBJ2-7; abundance: .; CDR3nt: TGTGCCAGCACCTCCGATGGGAAGTCTTACGGGCAGTACTTC; CDR3aa: CASTSDGKSYGQYF
d_gene: .; v_gene: TRBV16; len: 14; j_gene: TRBJ2-7; abundance: .; CDR3nt: TGTGCCAGCACTATACGAACGGGCTCCTACGAGCAGTACTTC; CDR3aa: CASTIRTGSYEQYF
d_gene: .; v_gene: TRBV11-3; len: 16; j_gene: TRBJ1-1; abundance: few; CDR3nt: TGTGCCAGCAGCTTAGATTCTCCAGAAACGGACACTGAAGCTTTCTTT; CDR3aa: CASSLDSPETDTEAFF
d_gene: TRBD1; v_gene: TRBV10-3; len: 15; j_gene: TRBJ1-1; abundance: once; CDR3nt: TGTGCCATCAGGGTGGACAGGGGAGGTGGCACTGAAGCTTTCTTT; CDR3aa: CAIRVDRGGGTEAFF
d_gene: TRBD1; v_gene: TRBV5-6; len: 16; j_gene: TRBJ1-1; abundance: .; CDR3nt: TGTGCCAGCAGGCCGACAGGGGGCTATTCGAACACTGAAGCTTTCTTT; CDR3aa: CASRPTGGYSNTEAFF
d_gene: .; v_gene: TRBV5-4; len: 14; j_gene: TRBJ1-1; abundance: .; CDR3nt: TGTGCCAGCAGCCCTTCCCTGCCGACAGGTGAAGCTTTCTTT; CDR3aa: CASSPSLPTGEAFF
d_gene: .; v_gene: TRBV5-1; len: 15; j_gene: TRBJ1-4; abundance: .; CDR3nt: TGCGCCAGCAGCTTGGTCGGGGACTCTAATGAAAAACTGTTTTTT; CDR3aa: CASSLVGDSNEKLFF
d_gene: TRBD2; v_gene: TRBV5-6; len: 17; j_gene: TRBJ2-1; abundance: .; CDR3nt: TGTGCCAGCAGCTTAGGGACTAGCGGGGGGATATACAATGAGCAGTTCTTC; CDR3aa: CASSLGTSGGIYNEQFF
d_gene: .; v_gene: TRBV14; len: 14; j_gene: TRBJ2-7; abundance: .; CDR3nt: TGTGCCAGCAGCCAATACACAAGTCTCTACGAGCAGTACTTC; CDR3aa: CASSQYTSLYEQYF
d_gene: .; v_gene: TRBV5-1; len: 17; j_gene: TRBJ2-3; abundance: .; CDR3nt: TGCGCCAGCAGCTTTGGGACCAGGACAGCTCCCACAGATACGCAGTATTTT; CDR3aa: CASSFGTRTAPTDTQYF
d_gene: TRBD1; v_gene: TRBV30; len: 14; j_gene: TRBJ1-2; abundance: .; CDR3nt: TGTGCCTGGAGTACGGGACAGGGTAACTATGGCTACACCTTC; CDR3aa: CAWSTGQGNYGYTF
d_gene: TRBD1; v_gene: TRBV7-9; len: 15; j_gene: TRBJ2-5; abundance: few; CDR3nt: TGTGCCAGCAGCTCCGAATTCAGGGGGCGAGAGACCCAGTACTTC; CDR3aa: CASSSEFRGRETQYF
d_gene: TRBD1; v_gene: TRBV29-1; len: 13; j_gene: TRBJ1-5; abundance: .; CDR3nt: TGCAGCGTCTCACAGGGGCTAGATCAGCCCCAGCATTTT; CDR3aa: CSVSQGLDQPQHF
d_gene: .; v_gene: TRBV7-8; len: 15; j_gene: TRBJ1-4; abundance: .; CDR3nt: TGTGCCAGCAGCTTCCAAGGGGGGCCTAATGAAAAACTGTTTTTT; CDR3aa: CASSFQGGPNEKLFF
d_gene: TRBD1; v_gene: TRBV10-3; len: 15; j_gene: TRBJ2-2; abundance: .; CDR3nt: TGTGCCATCAGCCCGGGACAGGGGGCCACCGGGGAGCTGTTTTTT; CDR3aa: CAISPGQGATGELFF
d_gene: .; v_gene: TRBV11-3; len: 17; j_gene: TRBJ2-1; abundance: .; CDR3nt: TGTGCCAGCAGCTCCGAGACGGGGTTTAGCTCCTACAATGAGCAGTTCTTC; CDR3aa: CASSSETGFSSYNEQFF
d_gene: TRBD1; v_gene: TRBV7-8; len: 15; j_gene: TRBJ2-1; abundance: .; CDR3nt: TGTGCCAGCAGCTTAGCGGGACAGGGTAACAATGAGCAGTTCTTC; CDR3aa: CASSLAGQGNNEQFF
d_gene: TRBD2; v_gene: TRBV2; len: 16; j_gene: TRBJ2-3; abundance: many; CDR3nt: TGTGCCAGCACCACTGGGCGGGGGGCCGGTACAGATACGCAGTATTTT; CDR3aa: CASTTGRGAGTDTQYF
d_gene: .; v_gene: TRBV15; len: 13; j_gene: TRBJ2-7; abundance: .; CDR3nt: TGTGCCACCAGCAGAGATCTCCGGAACGAGCAGTACTTC; CDR3aa: CATSRDLRNEQYF
d_gene: .; v_gene: TRBV4-1; len: 12; j_gene: TRBJ2-2; abundance: .; CDR3nt: TGCGCCAGCAGCCAATTCGTCGGGGAGCTGTTTTTT; CDR3aa: CASSQFVGELFF
d_gene: .; v_gene: TRBV7-9; len: 12; j_gene: TRBJ1-2; abundance: .; CDR3nt: TGTGCCAGCAGCTTACAGGGGAATGGCTACACCTTC; CDR3aa: CASSLQGNGYTF
d_gene: .; v_gene: TRBV10-1; len: 15; j_gene: TRBJ2-2; abundance: .; CDR3nt: TGCGCCAGCAGTGAAAGGAGGGCGGGTACCGGGGAGCTGTTTTTT; CDR3aa: CASSERRAGTGELFF
d_gene: TRBD1; v_gene: TRBV6-4; len: 14; j_gene: TRBJ1-1; abundance: .; CDR3nt: TGTGCCAGCAGTGATACGGACAGGGCCACTGAAGCTTTCTTT; CDR3aa: CASSDTDRATEAFF
d_gene: TRBD1; v_gene: TRBV29-1; len: 11; j_gene: TRBJ2-3; abundance: .; CDR3nt: TGCAGCGTTGAAGATCCGGGACAGCGGCATTTT; CDR3aa: CSVEDPGQRHF
d_gene: TRBD2; v_gene: TRBV7-2; len: 13; j_gene: TRBJ2-5; abundance: .; CDR3nt: TGTGCCAGCAGCTTGAGGGGAGGGAAGACCCAGTACTTC; CDR3aa: CASSLRGGKTQYF
d_gene: .; v_gene: TRBV19; len: 15; j_gene: TRBJ1-3; abundance: .; CDR3nt: TGTGCCAGTAGTATTAATCCGGTTTCTGGAAACACCATATATTTT; CDR3aa: CASSINPVSGNTIYF
d_gene: .; v_gene: TRBV6-1; len: 13; j_gene: TRBJ1-5; abundance: once; CDR3nt: TGTGCCAGCAGTGGGGAGGGGAATCAGCCCCAGCATTTT; CDR3aa: CASSGEGNQPQHF
d_gene: .; v_gene: TRBV7-2; len: 13; j_gene: TRBJ1-4; abundance: .; CDR3nt: TGTGCCAGCAGCTTAGTCGCCGAGGAAAAACTGTTTTTT; CDR3aa: CASSLVAEEKLFF
d_gene: .; v_gene: TRBV30; len: 13; j_gene: TRBJ2-5; abundance: .; CDR3nt: TGTGCCCGGAACGGAGGGCCGTTCGAGACCCAGTACTTC; CDR3aa: CARNGGPFETQYF
d_gene: .; v_gene: TRBV4-2; len: 15; j_gene: TRBJ1-2; abundance: .; CDR3nt: TGTGCCAGCAGCCAAGACCCCGAGAAAGTCTATGGCTACACCTTC; CDR3aa: CASSQDPEKVYGYTF
d_gene: .; v_gene: TRBV6-6; len: 16; j_gene: TRBJ1-1; abundance: .; CDR3nt: TGTGCCAGCAGTTACCGCCGGGGGGGGGCGATGACTGAAGCTTTCTTT; CDR3aa: CASSYRRGGAMTEAFF
d_gene: TRBD1; v_gene: TRBV5-1; len: 17; j_gene: TRBJ2-2; abundance: .; CDR3nt: TGCGCCAGCCGGCTTGAACCGGGACAGGGGAGCACCGGGGAGCTGTTTTTT; CDR3aa: CASRLEPGQGSTGELFF
d_gene: .; v_gene: TRBV6-5; len: 14; j_gene: TRBJ2-7; abundance: .; CDR3nt: TGTGCCAGCAGAATTATGACAGGAGCCTACGAGCAGTACTTC; CDR3aa: CASRIMTGAYEQYF
d_gene: .; v_gene: TRBV2; len: 13; j_gene: TRBJ1-1; abundance: .; CDR3nt: TGTGCCAGCAGTGAAAACCCGAACACTGAAGCTTTCTTT; CDR3aa: CASSENPNTEAFF
d_gene: .; v_gene: TRBV5-6; len: 13; j_gene: TRBJ2-3; abundance: .; CDR3nt: TGTGCCAGCAGCTTGGTAGGGGCAGATACGCAGTATTTT; CDR3aa: CASSLVGADTQYF
d_gene: .; v_gene: TRBV9; len: 16; j_gene: TRBJ2-2; abundance: .; CDR3nt: TGTGCCAGCAGCGCGACCGGGACGGGGACTTCCGGGGAGCTGTTTTTT; CDR3aa: CASSATGTGTSGELFF
d_gene: .; v_gene: TRBV5-1; len: 15; j_gene: TRBJ1-4; abundance: .; CDR3nt: TGCGCCAGCAGCCACGGGACACGGACTAATGAAAAACTGTTTTTT; CDR3aa: CASSHGTRTNEKLFF
d_gene: TRBD2; v_gene: TRBV9; len: 15; j_gene: TRBJ2-7; abundance: .; CDR3nt: TGTGCCAGCAGCGTAGATAGCGGGAGTCCCTACGAGCAGTACTTC; CDR3aa: CASSVDSGSPYEQYF
d_gene: TRBD2; v_gene: TRBV10-3; len: 16; j_gene: TRBJ2-2; abundance: .; CDR3nt: TGTGCCATCCGGGGTCTCAGCGGGAGTAACACCGGGGAGCTGTTTTTT; CDR3aa: CAIRGLSGSNTGELFF
d_gene: .; v_gene: TRBV18; len: 12; j_gene: TRBJ2-1; abundance: few; CDR3nt: TGTGCCAGCTCATCCCAGGGGTGGGAGCAGTTCTTC; CDR3aa: CASSSQGWEQFF
d_gene: .; v_gene: TRBV28; len: 16; j_gene: TRBJ2-5; abundance: few; CDR3nt: TGTGCCAGTACAGTCCTCAGGGAAGGGACAAAAGAGACCCAGTACTTC; CDR3aa: CASTVLREGTKETQYF
d_gene: .; v_gene: TRBV4-3; len: 13; j_gene: TRBJ2-3; abundance: .; CDR3nt: TGCGCCAGCAGCCAAGAACAGGGAGATACGCAGTATTTT; CDR3aa: CASSQEQGDTQYF
d_gene: TRBD1; v_gene: TRBV7-9; len: 16; j_gene: TRBJ2-1; abundance: .; CDR3nt: TGTGCCAGCAGCCCGAGGGGACAGGGGGCGGGCAATGAGCAGTTCTTC; CDR3aa: CASSPRGQGAGNEQFF